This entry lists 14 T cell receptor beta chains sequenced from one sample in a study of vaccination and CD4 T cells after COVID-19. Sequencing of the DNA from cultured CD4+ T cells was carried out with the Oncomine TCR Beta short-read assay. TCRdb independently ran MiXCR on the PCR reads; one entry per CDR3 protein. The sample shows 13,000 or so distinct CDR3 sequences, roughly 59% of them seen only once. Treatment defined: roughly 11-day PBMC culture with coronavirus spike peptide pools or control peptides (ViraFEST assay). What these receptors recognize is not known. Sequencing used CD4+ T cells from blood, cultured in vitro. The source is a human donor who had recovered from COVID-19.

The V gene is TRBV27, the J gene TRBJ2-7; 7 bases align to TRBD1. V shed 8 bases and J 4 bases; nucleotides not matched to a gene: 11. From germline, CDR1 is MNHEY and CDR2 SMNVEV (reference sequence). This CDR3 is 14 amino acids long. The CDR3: CASAAQTRGYEQYF. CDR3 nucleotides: TGTGCCAGCGCGGCTCAAACCAGGGGGTACGAGCAGTACTTC.

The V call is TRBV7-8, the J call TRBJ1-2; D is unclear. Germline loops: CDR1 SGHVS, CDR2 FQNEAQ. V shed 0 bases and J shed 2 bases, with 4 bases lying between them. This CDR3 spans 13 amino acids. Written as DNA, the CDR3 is TGTGCCAGCAGCTTAGCAGGCAACTATGGCTACACCTTC. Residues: CASSLAGNYGYTF. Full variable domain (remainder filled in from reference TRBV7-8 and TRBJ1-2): GAGVSQSPRYKVAKRGQDVALRCDPISGHVSLFWYQQALGQGPEFLTYFQNEAQLDKSGLPSDRFFAERPEGSVSTLKIQRTQQEDSAVYLCASSLAGNYGYTFGSGTRLTVV.

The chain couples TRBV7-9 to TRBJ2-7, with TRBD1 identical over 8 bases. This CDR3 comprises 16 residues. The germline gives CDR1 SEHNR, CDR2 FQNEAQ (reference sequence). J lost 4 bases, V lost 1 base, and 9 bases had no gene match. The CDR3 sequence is CASSLVRGTGGYEQYF. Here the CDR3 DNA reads TGTGCCAGCAGCTTAGTTCGAGGGACAGGTGGATACGAGCAGTACTTC.

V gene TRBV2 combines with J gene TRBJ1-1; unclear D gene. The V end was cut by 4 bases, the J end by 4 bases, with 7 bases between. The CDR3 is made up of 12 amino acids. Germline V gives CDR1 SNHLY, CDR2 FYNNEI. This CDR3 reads CASSAASTEAFF. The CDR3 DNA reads TGTGCCAGCAGTGCGGCTAGCACTGAAGCTTTCTTT.

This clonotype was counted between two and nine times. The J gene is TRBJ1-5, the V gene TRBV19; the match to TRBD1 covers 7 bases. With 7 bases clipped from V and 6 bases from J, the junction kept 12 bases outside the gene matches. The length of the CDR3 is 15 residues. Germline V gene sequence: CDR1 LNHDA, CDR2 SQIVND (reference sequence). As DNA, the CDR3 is TGTGCCAGTAATCCTTCTTGGGCAGGGGGTCAGCCCCAGCATTTT. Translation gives CASNPSWAGGQPQHF.

The CDR3 region has the DNA TGTGCCACCGCCCTAGCGGGGTCCGAGACCCAGTACTTC. This sequence encodes CATALAGSETQYF. The J gene is TRBJ2-5, the V gene TRBV15; TRBD2 matches at 9 bases. J lost 5 bases, V lost 8 bases, and 6 bases had no gene match. Germline values: CDR1 LNHNV, CDR2 YYDKDF (reference sequence). The CDR3 has 13 residues.

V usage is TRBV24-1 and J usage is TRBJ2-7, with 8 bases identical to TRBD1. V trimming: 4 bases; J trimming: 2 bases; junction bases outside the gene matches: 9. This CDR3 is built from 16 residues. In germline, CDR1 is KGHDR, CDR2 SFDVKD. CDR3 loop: CATSDRRTGNPYEQYF. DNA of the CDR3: TGTGCCACCAGTGACCGCCGGACAGGGAACCCCTACGAGCAGTACTTC.

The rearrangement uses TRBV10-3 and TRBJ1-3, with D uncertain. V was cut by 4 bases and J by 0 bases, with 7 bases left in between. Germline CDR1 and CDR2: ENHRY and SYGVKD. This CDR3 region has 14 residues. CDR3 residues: CAISAPTSGNTIYF. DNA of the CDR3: TGTGCCATCAGTGCCCCGACCTCTGGAAACACCATATATTTT.

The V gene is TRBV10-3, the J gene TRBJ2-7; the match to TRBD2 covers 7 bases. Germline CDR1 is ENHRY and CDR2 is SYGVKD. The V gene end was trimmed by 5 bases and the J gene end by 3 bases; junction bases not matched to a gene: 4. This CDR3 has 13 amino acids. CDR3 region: CAISRGVGYEQYF. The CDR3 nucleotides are TGTGCCATCAGTCGGGGGGTCGGCTACGAGCAGTACTTC.

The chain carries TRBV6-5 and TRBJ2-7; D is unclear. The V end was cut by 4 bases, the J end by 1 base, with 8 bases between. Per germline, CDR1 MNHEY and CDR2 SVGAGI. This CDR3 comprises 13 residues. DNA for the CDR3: TGTGCCAGCAGTTCTGGCGGTTCCTACGAGCAGTACTTC. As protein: CASSSGGSYEQYF.

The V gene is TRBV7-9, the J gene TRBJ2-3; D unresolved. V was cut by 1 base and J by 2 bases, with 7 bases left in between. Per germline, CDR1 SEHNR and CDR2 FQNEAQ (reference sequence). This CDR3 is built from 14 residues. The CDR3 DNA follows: TGTGCCAGCAGCTTAGGTGACCCCACAGATACGCAGTATTTT. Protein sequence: CASSLGDPTDTQYF.

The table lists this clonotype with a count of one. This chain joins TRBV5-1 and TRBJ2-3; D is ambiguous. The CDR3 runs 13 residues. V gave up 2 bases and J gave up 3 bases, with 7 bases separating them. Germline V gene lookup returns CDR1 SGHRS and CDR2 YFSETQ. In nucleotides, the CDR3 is TGCGCCAGCAGCTTCCTAGTTACAGATACGCAGTATTTT. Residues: CASSFLVTDTQYF.

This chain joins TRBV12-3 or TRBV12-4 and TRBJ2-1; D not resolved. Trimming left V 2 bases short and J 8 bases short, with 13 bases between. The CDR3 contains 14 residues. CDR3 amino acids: CASSLFSSQDEQFF. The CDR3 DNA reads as TGTGCCAGCAGTTTATTCAGTTCCCAGGATGAGCAGTTCTTC.

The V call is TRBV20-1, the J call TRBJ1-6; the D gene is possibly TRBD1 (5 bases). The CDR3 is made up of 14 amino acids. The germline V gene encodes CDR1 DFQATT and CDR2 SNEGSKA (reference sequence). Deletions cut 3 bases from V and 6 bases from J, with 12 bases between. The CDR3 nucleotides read TGCAGTGCTAGCGGGGTTGGGGGTAATTCACCCCTCCACTTT. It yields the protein CSASGVGGNSPLHF.